The next 29 T cell receptor beta chains were all read from a single sample in a study of cytomegalovirus exposure and HLA in healthy donors. In the PCR, 60 Vbeta and 13 Jbeta primers were used. The assay was immunoSEQ multiplex PCR, and TCRdb's table has in-frame clones only and misses some. The repertoire holds under 200,000 clones, with around 62% as singletons. The specimen was PBMCs. The receptors here all came from a man between 40 and 49 years old in good health and CMV-seronegative.

The rearrangement joins TRBV5-1 to TRBJ1-4, with D maybe TRBD1 (6 bases). The CDR3 loop spans 16 amino acids. Trimming stripped 4 bases from V and 2 bases from J, with 15 bases between. CDR1 is SGHRS and CDR2 is YFSETQ in the germline V gene. DNA for the CDR3: TGCGCCAGCAGCCTTTTAACAGGGCAGACTAATGAAAAACTGTTTTTT. Its protein product is CASSLLTGQTNEKLFF. Variable domain in full (rest from reference TRBV5-1 and TRBJ1-4): KAGVTQTPRYLIKTRGQQVTLSCSPISGHRSVSWYQQTPGQGLQFLFEYFSETQRNKGNFPGRFSGRQFSNSRSEMNVSTLELGDSALYLCASSLLTGQTNEKLFFGSGTQLSVL.

As regards this clone: The same CDR3 arises from other DNA sequences in this sample as well. The chain is built from TRBV11-2 and TRBJ1-2, with D unclear. The CDR3 sequence is 13 residues long. Per the germline V gene, CDR1 is SGHAT and CDR2 is FQNNGV. The V gene lost 2 bases and the J gene lost 7 bases, with 11 bases spanning the gap. The chain's CDR3 is CASSLWPGSGYTF. The CDR3 DNA reads TGTGCCAGCAGCTTATGGCCGGGGAGTGGCTACACCTTC.

This chain links TRBV10-3 with TRBJ1-1; D is unclear. Germline CDR1 and CDR2: ENHRY and SYGVKD. V lost 4 bases and J 5 bases, leaving 8 bases between the germline ends. CDR3 length: 12 amino acids. The CDR3 region is CAISGLQTEAFF. The CDR3 nucleotides read TGTGCCATCAGTGGACTGCAGACTGAAGCTTTCTTT.

V usage is TRBV5-1 and J usage is TRBJ2-7; 7 nucleotides agree with TRBD1. The junction had 7 bases not matched to a gene; V was cut back by 4 bases and J by 0 bases. The germline V gene has CDR1 SGHRS and CDR2 YFSETQ. The CDR3 runs 15 residues. CDR3: CASSPWDSSSYEQYF. The CDR3 region has the DNA TGCGCCAGCAGCCCTTGGGACAGTAGCTCCTACGAGCAGTACTTC.

This clone was seen a handful of times. The chain carries TRBV5-1 and TRBJ2-5, with 9 bases aligning to TRBD2. CDR1 is SGHRS and CDR2 is YFSETQ in the germline V gene. This CDR3 has 17 residues. V gave up 7 bases and J gave up 2 bases; unmatched junction bases: 15. The CDR3 region has the DNA TGCGCCAGCTCTCCTACCCCAGCGGGAGGAGGTCAAGAGACCCAGTACTTC. Translated, it gives CASSPTPAGGGQETQYF.

V and J are TRBV19 and TRBJ2-2, with TRBD1 identical over 10 bases. Per germline, CDR1 LNHDA and CDR2 SQIVND (reference sequence). The CDR3 length is 15 residues. Trimming at V came to 7 bases and at J to 2 bases, leaving 4 bases not matched to a gene. The CDR3 reads CASKRDRGNTGELFF. CDR3 DNA: TGTGCCAGTAAACGGGACAGGGGTAACACCGGGGAGCTGTTTTTT.

This sequence joins TRBV5-4 and TRBJ2-5; 11 bases align to TRBD2. The CDR3 is 17 amino acids. Trimming cost V 0 bases and J 3 bases; bases outside gene matches: 7. Germline CDR1 SGHNT, CDR2 YYREEE (reference sequence). The CDR3 reads CASSLGPRLAGKETQYF. The CDR3 coding sequence is TGTGCCAGCAGCTTGGGACCGAGACTAGCGGGGAAAGAGACCCAGTACTTC.

The chain combines TRBV5-1 with TRBJ2-7, with 8 bases identical to TRBD1. Germline lookup yields CDR1 SGHRS and CDR2 YFSETQ. The CDR3 is 14 residues long. V was pared by 0 bases and J by 4 bases, with 3 bases of the junction left unmatched. The CDR3 is CASSLDRGWYEQYF. CDR3 in DNA: TGCGCCAGCAGCTTGGACAGGGGGTGGTACGAGCAGTACTTC.

The rearrangement links TRBV10-3 to TRBJ2-1; 8 nucleotides line up with TRBD1. This CDR3 is 15 amino acids long. Germline V gives CDR1 ENHRY, CDR2 SYGVKD. The V segment lost 0 bases and the J segment 8 bases; nucleotides outside the gene matches: 6. The CDR3 loop is CAISESARGQDEQFF. The CDR3, as DNA: TGTGCCATCAGTGAGTCAGCCAGGGGGCAGGATGAGCAGTTCTTC.

This clone was counted between two and nine times. This chain uses TRBV25-1 with TRBJ1-1, with D unclear. Germline V lookup: CDR1 MGHDK, CDR2 SYGVNS. This CDR3 is 13 amino acids long. V was shortened by 1 base and J by 1 base, with 4 bases between the two germline ends. The DNA of the CDR3 is TGTGCCAGCAGTGAATCATGGAACACTGAAGCTTTCTTT. This encodes CASSESWNTEAFF.

This chain connects TRBV10-3 to TRBJ1-1, with TRBD1 identical over 9 bases. V gave up 11 bases and J gave up 3 bases; unmatched junction bases: 7. Germline CDR1 reads ENHRY; CDR2 reads SYGVKD. The CDR3 contains 13 residues. The CDR3 DNA sequence: TGTGCCTCCCACAGGGGGCAAGACACTGAAGCTTTCTTT. Protein product: CASHRGQDTEAFF.

This chain uses TRBV29-1 with TRBJ2-1, with 11 bases lining up with TRBD1. The germline V gene has CDR1 SQVTM and CDR2 ANQGSEA. This CDR3 region has 14 residues. Unmatched junction bases numbered 7, after V lost 5 bases and J lost 7 bases. This CDR3 is CSVWGTGGENEQFF. The CDR3 nucleotides read TGCAGCGTTTGGGGGACAGGGGGAGAAAATGAGCAGTTCTTC.

V usage is TRBV2 and J usage is TRBJ1-2; TRBD1 matches at 8 bases. V was clipped by 3 bases and J by 7 bases; unmatched bases: 4. CDR1 is SNHLY and CDR2 is FYNNEI in the germline V gene. The CDR3 sequence is 13 residues long. CDR3: CASSDRGHFGYTF. The DNA for the CDR3 is TGTGCCAGCAGTGACAGGGGGCATTTTGGCTACACCTTC.

This clone was seen once. V is TRBV29-1 and J is TRBJ2-7, with 10 positions matching TRBD2. The CDR3 totals 15 residues. Germline V lookup: CDR1 SQVTM, CDR2 ANQGSEA. V dropped 7 bases and J dropped 4; count of bases not matched to a gene: 13. CDR3 nucleotides: TGCAGCGCGGCGGGGGGGAGCGGGAGGGAATACGAGCAGTACTTC. Protein: CSAAGGSGREYEQYF.

The table lists this clone with a few counts. Sequence at one end of the junction differs from germline and may be a read error. The chain joins TRBV11-2 to TRBJ1-4; TRBD1 might be the D (5 bases). The CDR3 spans 17 residues. CDR1 is SGHAT, CDR2 FQNNGV, per germline. The CDR3 region is CVSSSGPGEWVSEKLFF. The CDR3 coding sequence is TGTGTCAGCAGCTCAGGGCCGGGGGAATGGGTTTCTGAAAAACTGTTTTTT.

This chain links TRBV15 with TRBJ2-1; 11 bases fit TRBD2. There are 16 residues in the CDR3. CDR1 is LNHNV and CDR2 is YYDKDF in the germline V gene (reference sequence). Germline trimming cut 0 bases from V and 7 bases from J; bases unmatched to any gene: 5. The CDR3 loop reads CATSRDLAGGRNEQFF. For the CDR3, the DNA is TGTGCCACCAGCAGAGATTTAGCGGGGGGGCGAAATGAGCAGTTCTTC.

The chain combines TRBV6-5 with TRBJ1-1, with D perhaps TRBD1 (5 bases). The CDR3 is made up of 13 amino acids. Germline CDR1 is MNHEY and CDR2 is SVGAGI. V was trimmed by 2 bases and J by 7 bases, leaving 11 bases between them. The CDR3 is CASSYTERGEAFF. As DNA, the CDR3 is TGTGCCAGCAGTTACACGGAAAGGGGTGAAGCTTTCTTT.

The rearrangement joins TRBV4-2 to TRBJ2-3, with D tentatively TRBD2 (7 bases). V lost 4 bases to trimming and J lost 2 bases, with 13 bases between them. The CDR3 length is 15 residues. Per the germline V gene, CDR1 is LGHNA and CDR2 is YNFKEQ. CDR3 in amino acids: CASSRGGRDTDTQYF. As DNA, the CDR3 is TGTGCCAGCAGCCGCGGGGGCCGGGACACAGATACGCAGTATTTT.

There are a few counts of this clone. The chain joins TRBV5-5 to TRBJ1-5, with 8 bases matching TRBD1. This CDR3 has 14 residues. V gave up 2 bases and J gave up 2 bases; unmatched junction bases: 0. CDR1 and CDR2 (germline): SGHKS, YYEKEE (reference sequence). CDR3 residues: CASSLQGGNQPQHF. The CDR3 nucleotides are TGTGCCAGCAGCTTACAGGGGGGCAATCAGCCCCAGCATTTT.

There are a few counts of this clone. Other DNA sequences in this sample translate to the same CDR3. The rearrangement joins TRBV10-3 to TRBJ2-3; 7 positions agree with TRBD1. This CDR3 contains 14 residues. Looked up from germline, CDR1 is ENHRY and CDR2 is SYGVKD. V was clipped by 3 bases and J by 2 bases; unmatched bases: 2. The CDR3 sequence is CAISEGQDTDTQYF. CDR3 coding DNA: TGTGCCATCAGTGAAGGACAGGACACAGATACGCAGTATTTT.

This clone was counted once. This chain uses TRBV19 with TRBJ2-1; the match to TRBD2 covers 7 bases. The length of the CDR3 is 15 residues. Germline CDR1 reads LNHDA; CDR2 reads SQIVND (reference sequence). J gave up 6 bases and V 0 bases, and 5 bases lay outside the gene matches. CDR3 loop: CASSIDAGLVNEQFF. CDR3 coding DNA: TGTGCCAGTAGTATAGATGCCGGACTAGTCAATGAGCAGTTCTTC.

The chain employs TRBV5-1 and TRBJ2-4, with 8 bases that match TRBD2. Trimming cost V 2 bases and J 0 bases; bases outside gene matches: 1. Germline V gene data show CDR1 as SGHRS and CDR2 as YFSETQ. The CDR3 covers 15 residues. CDR3 region: CASSFGGGAKNIQYF. Here the CDR3 DNA reads TGCGCCAGCAGCTTCGGGGGGGGAGCCAAAAACATTCAGTACTTC.

The rearrangement uses TRBV27 and TRBJ1-1; D call uncertain. The CDR3 loop spans 17 amino acids. Trimming stripped 4 bases from V and 5 bases from J, with 23 bases between. Germline V CDR1 and CDR2: MNHEY, SMNVEV (reference sequence). CDR3 loop: CASSSLSFLGRRTEAFF. DNA of the CDR3: TGTGCCAGCAGTTCTTTATCTTTCTTGGGGAGGAGGACTGAAGCTTTCTTT.

This chain uses TRBV6-7 with TRBJ2-7, with D perhaps matching TRBD2 (5 bases). TRBV6-7 carries the ORF label, with uncertain function. The V and J ends lost 2 bases and 3 bases respectively, with 11 bases between them. The CDR3 sequence is 14 residues long. CDR3 bases: TGTGCCAGCAGTTACAAACGCCGGGGCTACGAGCAGTACTTC. This translates into CASSYKRRGYEQYF.

This clone was observed a few times. One junction end does not reproduce the germline sequence, and a read error may be involved. The chain employs TRBV7-9 and TRBJ2-7; 12 nucleotides line up with TRBD2. CDR1 SEHNR and CDR2 FQNEAQ come from the germline V gene (reference sequence). This CDR3 is 18 amino acids long. The CDR3: CSSSPTPPTSGSRYEQYF. CDR3 sequence (DNA): TGTTCCAGCAGCCCTACCCCACCGACTAGCGGGAGTCGGTACGAGCAGTACTTC.

CDR3 amino acids: CAWSTRTGGVYGYTF. The CDR3 nucleotides read TGTGCCTGGAGTACGCGGACAGGGGGAGTCTATGGCTACACCTTC. This chain connects TRBV30 to TRBJ1-2; 10 nucleotides line up with TRBD1. Germline V gene lookup returns CDR1 GTSNPN and CDR2 SVGIG (reference sequence). There are 15 residues in the CDR3. Unmatched junction bases numbered 7, after V lost 2 bases and J lost 4 bases.

The J gene is TRBJ2-3, the V gene TRBV27; the D gene is possibly TRBD1 (6 bases). Between the trimmed V and J ends, which lost 6 bases and 8 bases, there was a span of 18 bases. Germline V gives CDR1 MNHEY, CDR2 SMNVEV (reference sequence). The CDR3 extends over 14 amino acids. The CDR3 sequence is CASRPQGLRGTQYF. DNA of the CDR3: TGTGCCAGCAGGCCCCAGGGGCTCAGAGGTACGCAGTATTTT.

The V gene is TRBV6-5, the J gene TRBJ2-1; D perhaps matches TRBD1 (6 bases). The V gene's germline CDR1 is MNHEY and CDR2 SVGAGI. The V end lost 6 bases, the J end lost 4 bases, and 10 bases lay between the germline ends. The CDR3 sequence is 13 residues long. The CDR3 loop reads CASSRTVYNEQFF. In DNA form, the CDR3 reads TGTGCCAGCAGCCGGACAGTTTACAATGAGCAGTTCTTC.

This clone was observed a handful of times. The V gene is TRBV7-2, the J gene TRBJ2-7; 7 bases match TRBD1. Per germline, CDR1 SGHTA and CDR2 FQGNSA. The CDR3 sequence is 12 residues long. Germline trimming cut 5 bases from V and 4 bases from J; bases unmatched to any gene: 2. The CDR3 sequence: CASSRTGYEQYF. CDR3 in DNA: TGTGCCAGCAGCCGGACAGGTTACGAGCAGTACTTC.